This T cell receptor (beta chain) came from a study of blood T cell repertoires in COVID-19. Study-level background: Acute and convalescent COVID-19 samples came from the United States, Italy and Spain. T cells, B-cell-depleted T cells, or PBMCs provided the cDNA or gDNA that served as material.

Per the study methods: Estimation of nucleated cell counts relied on the amplification of reference gene primers. Assay: immunoSEQ multiplex PCR; the TCRdb copy retains only in-frame clones and omits some. The V and J calls and clone size come from that table; D and trimming were worked out from the DNA. The sample carries about 97,000 clones, roughly 80% recorded once. Sequenced: peripheral blood. This TCR was sampled from a man between 60 and 75 years old with active or convalescent COVID-19.

The CDR3 is CASSISGVRTDTQYF. The CDR3 DNA sequence: TGTGCCAGTAGTATCTCCGGGGTTCGCACAGATACGCAGTATTTT. The chain recombines TRBV19 with TRBJ2-3; D is possibly TRBD2 (5 bases). The CDR3 length is 15 residues. The V end was cut by 3 bases, the J end by 1 base, with 11 bases between. Germline V CDR1 and CDR2: LNHDA, SQIVND (reference sequence).